The T cell receptor (beta chain) described here comes from a study of early T cells in non-severe SARS-CoV-2 infection. Trimming left V 4 bases short and J 1 base short, with 16 bases between. Germline CDR1 SQVTM, CDR2 ANQGSEA. The length of the CDR3 is 15 residues. One entry per CDR3 protein results from TCRdb running MiXCR on the 5' RACE reads. The table shows 70,000 to 85,000 distinct CDR3 sequences, with around 10% occurring only once. The TCR originated in an adult who was a healthcare worker with PCR-confirmed SARS-CoV-2 infection or an uninfected control (not recorded which). This chain uses TRBV29-1 with TRBJ2-5, with D tentatively TRBD1 (7 bases). Input material: whole blood. The CDR3 region is CSVATGTGPQETQYF. CDR3 DNA sequence: TGCAGCGTTGCGACAGGGACTGGGCCCCAAGAGACCCAGTACTTC.